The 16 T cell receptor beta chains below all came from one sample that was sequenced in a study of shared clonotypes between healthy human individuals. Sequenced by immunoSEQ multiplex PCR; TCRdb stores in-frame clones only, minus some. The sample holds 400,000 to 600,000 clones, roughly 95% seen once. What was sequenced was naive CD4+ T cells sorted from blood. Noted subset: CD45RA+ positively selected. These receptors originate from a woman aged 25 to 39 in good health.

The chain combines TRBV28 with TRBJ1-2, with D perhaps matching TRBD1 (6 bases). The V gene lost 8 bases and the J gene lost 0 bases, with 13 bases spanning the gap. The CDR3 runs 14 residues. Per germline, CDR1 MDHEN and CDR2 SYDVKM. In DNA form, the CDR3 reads TGTGCCAGCGGGGGGGGCCCTACTAACTATGGCTACACCTTC. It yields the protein CASGGGPTNYGYTF.

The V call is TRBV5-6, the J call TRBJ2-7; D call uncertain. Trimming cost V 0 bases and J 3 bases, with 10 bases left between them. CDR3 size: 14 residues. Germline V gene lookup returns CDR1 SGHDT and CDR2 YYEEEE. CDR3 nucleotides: TGTGCCAGCAGCTTGGGGCCTAGGATCTACGAGCAGTACTTC. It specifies CASSLGPRIYEQYF.

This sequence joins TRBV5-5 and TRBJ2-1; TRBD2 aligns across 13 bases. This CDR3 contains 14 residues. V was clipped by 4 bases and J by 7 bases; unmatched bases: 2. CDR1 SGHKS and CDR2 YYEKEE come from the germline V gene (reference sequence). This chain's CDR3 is CASSGLAGVNEQFF. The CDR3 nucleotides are TGTGCCAGCAGCGGACTAGCGGGAGTGAATGAGCAGTTCTTC.

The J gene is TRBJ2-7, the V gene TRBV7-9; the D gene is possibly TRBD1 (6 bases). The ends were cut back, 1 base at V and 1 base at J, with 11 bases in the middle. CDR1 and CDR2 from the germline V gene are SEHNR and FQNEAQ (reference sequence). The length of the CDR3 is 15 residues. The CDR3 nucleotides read TGTGCCAGCAGCTTAGGGACAGCCTTATCCTACGAGCAGTACTTC. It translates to CASSLGTALSYEQYF.

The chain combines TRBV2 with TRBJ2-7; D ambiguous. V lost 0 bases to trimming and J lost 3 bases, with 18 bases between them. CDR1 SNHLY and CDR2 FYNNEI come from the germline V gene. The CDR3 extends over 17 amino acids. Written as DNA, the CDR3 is TGTGCCAGCAGTGAAGCTGGTACGAGCCTACTCAACTACGAGCAGTACTTC. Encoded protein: CASSEAGTSLLNYEQYF.

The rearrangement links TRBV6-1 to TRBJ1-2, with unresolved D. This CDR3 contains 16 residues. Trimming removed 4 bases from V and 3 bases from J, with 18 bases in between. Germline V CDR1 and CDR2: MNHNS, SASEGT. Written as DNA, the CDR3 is TGTGCCAGCAGTGGAGTGACCTACACGTCATACTATGGCTACACCTTC. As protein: CASSGVTYTSYYGYTF.

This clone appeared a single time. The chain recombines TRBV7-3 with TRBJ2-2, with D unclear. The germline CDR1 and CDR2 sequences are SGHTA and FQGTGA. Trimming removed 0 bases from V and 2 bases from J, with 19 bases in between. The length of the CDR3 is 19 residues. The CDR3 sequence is CASSLTLRVSGLNTGELFF. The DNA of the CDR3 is TGTGCCAGCAGCTTAACGCTCCGAGTTTCCGGCCTTAACACCGGGGAGCTGTTTTTT.

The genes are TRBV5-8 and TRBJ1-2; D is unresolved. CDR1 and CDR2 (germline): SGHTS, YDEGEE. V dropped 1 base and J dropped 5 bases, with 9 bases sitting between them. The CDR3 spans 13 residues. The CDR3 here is CASSLYNSYGYTF. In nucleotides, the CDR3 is TGTGCCAGCAGCTTGTACAATAGTTATGGCTACACCTTC.

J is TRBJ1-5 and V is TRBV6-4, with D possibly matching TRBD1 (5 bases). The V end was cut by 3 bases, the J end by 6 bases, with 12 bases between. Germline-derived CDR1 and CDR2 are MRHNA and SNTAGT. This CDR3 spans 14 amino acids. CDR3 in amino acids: CASSEGLGLQPQHF. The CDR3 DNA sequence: TGTGCCAGCAGTGAGGGGTTGGGGCTTCAGCCCCAGCATTTT.

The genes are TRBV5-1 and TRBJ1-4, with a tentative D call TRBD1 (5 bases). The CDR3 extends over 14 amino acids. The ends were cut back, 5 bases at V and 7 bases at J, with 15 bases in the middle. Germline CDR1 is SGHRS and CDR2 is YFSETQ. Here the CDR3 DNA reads TGCGCCAGCAGTTTCCAGGGAGTTAGTGAAAAACTGTTTTTT. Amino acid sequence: CASSFQGVSEKLFF. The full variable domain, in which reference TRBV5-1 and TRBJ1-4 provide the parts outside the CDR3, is KAGVTQTPRYLIKTRGQQVTLSCSPISGHRSVSWYQQTPGQGLQFLFEYFSETQRNKGNFPGRFSGRQFSNSRSEMNVSTLELGDSALYLCASSFQGVSEKLFFGSGTQLSVL.

This CDR3 is CASSQSVRSSPHEQYF. CDR3 coding DNA: TGCGCCAGCAGCCAATCGGTCCGGAGTTCTCCCCACGAGCAGTACTTC. The chain uses TRBV4-1 and TRBJ2-7, with D hard to call. This CDR3 contains 16 residues. Germline assignment: CDR1 MGHRA and CDR2 YSYEKL. V gave up 2 bases and J gave up 5 bases, with 19 bases separating them.

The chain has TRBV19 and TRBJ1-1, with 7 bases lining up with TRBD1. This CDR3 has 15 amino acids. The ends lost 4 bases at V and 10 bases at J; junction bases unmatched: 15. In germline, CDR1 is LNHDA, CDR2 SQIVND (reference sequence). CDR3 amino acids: CASSTPRQGSVRAFF. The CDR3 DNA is TGTGCCAGTAGTACCCCGAGACAGGGCTCGGTAAGAGCTTTCTTT.

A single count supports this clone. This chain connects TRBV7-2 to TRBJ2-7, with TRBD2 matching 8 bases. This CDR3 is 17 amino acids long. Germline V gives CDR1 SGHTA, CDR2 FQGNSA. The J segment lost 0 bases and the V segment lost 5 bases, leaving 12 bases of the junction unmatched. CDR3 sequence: CASSPRASGSSSYEQYF. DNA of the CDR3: TGTGCCAGCAGCCCTAGGGCTAGCGGGTCTAGCTCCTACGAGCAGTACTTC.

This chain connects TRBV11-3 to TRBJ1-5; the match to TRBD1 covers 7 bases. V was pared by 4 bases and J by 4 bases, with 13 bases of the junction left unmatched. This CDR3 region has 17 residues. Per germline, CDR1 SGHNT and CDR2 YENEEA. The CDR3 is CASSSYRDSRLNQPQHF. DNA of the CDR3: TGTGCCAGCAGCTCTTACCGGGACAGCCGATTAAATCAGCCCCAGCATTTT.

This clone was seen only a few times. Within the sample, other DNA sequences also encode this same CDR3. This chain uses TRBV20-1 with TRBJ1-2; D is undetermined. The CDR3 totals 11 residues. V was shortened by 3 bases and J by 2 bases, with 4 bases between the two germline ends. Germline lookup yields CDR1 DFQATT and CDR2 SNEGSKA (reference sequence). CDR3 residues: CSARENYGYTF. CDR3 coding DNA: TGCAGTGCTAGGGAGAACTATGGCTACACCTTC.

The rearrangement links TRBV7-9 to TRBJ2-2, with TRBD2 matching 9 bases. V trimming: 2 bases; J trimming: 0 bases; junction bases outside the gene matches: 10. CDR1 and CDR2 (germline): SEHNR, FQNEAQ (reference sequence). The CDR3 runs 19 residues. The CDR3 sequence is CASSLTGTSRAANTGELFF. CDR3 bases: TGTGCCAGCAGCTTAACCGGGACTAGCCGGGCGGCGAACACCGGGGAGCTGTTTTTT.